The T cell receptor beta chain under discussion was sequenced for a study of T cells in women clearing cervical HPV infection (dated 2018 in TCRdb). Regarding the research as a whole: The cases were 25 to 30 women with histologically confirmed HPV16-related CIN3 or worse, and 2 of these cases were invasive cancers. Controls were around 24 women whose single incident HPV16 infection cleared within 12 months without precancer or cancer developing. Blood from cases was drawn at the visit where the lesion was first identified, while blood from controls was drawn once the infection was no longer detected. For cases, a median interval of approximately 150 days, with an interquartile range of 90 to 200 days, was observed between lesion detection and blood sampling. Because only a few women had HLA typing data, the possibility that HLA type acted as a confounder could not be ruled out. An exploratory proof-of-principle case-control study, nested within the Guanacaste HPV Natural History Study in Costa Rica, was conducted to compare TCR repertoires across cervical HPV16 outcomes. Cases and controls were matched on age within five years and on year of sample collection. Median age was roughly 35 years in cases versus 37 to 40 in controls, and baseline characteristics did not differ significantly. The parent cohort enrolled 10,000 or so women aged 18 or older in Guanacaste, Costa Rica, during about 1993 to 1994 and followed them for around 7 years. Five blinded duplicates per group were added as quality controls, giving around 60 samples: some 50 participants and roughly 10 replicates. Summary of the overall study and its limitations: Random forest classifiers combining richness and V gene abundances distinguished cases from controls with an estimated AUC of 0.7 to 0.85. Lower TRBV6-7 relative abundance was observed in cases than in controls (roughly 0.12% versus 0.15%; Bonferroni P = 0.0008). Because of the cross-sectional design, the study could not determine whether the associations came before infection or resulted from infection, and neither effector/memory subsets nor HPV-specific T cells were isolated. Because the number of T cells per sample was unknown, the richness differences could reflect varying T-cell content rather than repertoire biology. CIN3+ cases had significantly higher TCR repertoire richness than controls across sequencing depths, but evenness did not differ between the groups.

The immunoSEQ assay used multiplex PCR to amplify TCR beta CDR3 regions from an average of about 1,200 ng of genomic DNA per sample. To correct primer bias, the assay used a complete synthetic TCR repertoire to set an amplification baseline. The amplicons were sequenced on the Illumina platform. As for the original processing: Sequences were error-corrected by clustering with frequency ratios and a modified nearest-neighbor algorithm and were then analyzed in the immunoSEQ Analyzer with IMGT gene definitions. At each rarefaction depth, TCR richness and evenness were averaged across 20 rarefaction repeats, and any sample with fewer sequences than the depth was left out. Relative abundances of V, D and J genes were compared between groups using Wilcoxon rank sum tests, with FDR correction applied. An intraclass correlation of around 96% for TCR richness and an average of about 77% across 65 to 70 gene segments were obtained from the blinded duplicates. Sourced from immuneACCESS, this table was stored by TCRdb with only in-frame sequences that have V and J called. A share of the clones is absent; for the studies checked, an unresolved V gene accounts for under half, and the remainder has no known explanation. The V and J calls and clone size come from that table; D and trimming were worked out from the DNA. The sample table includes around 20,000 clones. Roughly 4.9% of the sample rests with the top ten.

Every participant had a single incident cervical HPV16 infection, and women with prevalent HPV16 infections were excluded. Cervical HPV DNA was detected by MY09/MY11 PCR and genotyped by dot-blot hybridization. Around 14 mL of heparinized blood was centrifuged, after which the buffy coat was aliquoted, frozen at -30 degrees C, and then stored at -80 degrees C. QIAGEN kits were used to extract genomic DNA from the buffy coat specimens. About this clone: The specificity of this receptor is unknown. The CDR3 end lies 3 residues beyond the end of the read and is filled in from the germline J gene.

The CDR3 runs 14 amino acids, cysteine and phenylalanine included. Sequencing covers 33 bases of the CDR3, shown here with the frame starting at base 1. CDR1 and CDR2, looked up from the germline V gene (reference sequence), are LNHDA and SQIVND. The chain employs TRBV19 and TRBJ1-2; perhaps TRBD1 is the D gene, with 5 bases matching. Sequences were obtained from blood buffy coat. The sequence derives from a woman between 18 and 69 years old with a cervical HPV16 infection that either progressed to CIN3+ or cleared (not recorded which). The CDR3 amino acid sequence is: CASGGSGPYNDYTF. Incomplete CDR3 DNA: TGTGCCAGCGGGGGTAGCGGTCCTTACAATGAC.